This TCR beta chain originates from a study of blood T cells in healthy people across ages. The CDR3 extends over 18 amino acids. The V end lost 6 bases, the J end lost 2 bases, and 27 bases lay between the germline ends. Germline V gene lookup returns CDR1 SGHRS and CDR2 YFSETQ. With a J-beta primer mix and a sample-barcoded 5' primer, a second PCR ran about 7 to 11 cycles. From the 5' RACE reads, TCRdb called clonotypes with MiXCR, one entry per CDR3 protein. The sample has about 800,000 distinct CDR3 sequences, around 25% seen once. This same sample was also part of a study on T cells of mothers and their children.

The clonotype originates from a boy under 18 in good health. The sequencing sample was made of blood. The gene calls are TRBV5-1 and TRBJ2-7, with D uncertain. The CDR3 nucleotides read TGCGCCAGCACGGTTTCTCCAGTCTCCACAGACGCCCCCTACGAGCAGTACTTC. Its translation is CASTVSPVSTDAPYEQYF.